Here is one T cell receptor (beta chain) with its context. This clone was counted once. What this receptor recognizes is not known. Base qualities are not provided; no much larger clone lies one nucleotide away. The library came from the immunoSEQ multiplex PCR assay. The table was pulled from immuneACCESS by TCRdb, which kept in-frame rearrangements only. Such tables lose some clones; where checked, under half of the loss comes from unresolved V genes, and the rest has no known cause. Recorded for this sample are 40,000 or so clones; 90% to 95% of them occurred a single time. Together, the top ten hold 0.3% to 0.4% of the sample. This sample was included in a study of T cell changes during pregnancy in multiple sclerosis (dated by TCRdb to about 2019). Looking at the study overall: The study examined how the T cell repertoire changed over the course of pregnancy in women with multiple sclerosis.

V and J are truncated by 4 bases and 3 bases respectively, leaving an intervening sequence of 13 bases. Taken from cysteine to phenylalanine, the CDR3 has 15 residues. Just the 45-base CDR3 DNA is kept, in frame starting at base 1. From a lookup of the germline V gene, CDR1 and CDR2 are ENHRY and SYGVKD. Here the sequenced sample was CD4+ T cells from peripheral blood mononuclear cells, taken in the third trimester of pregnancy. This clonotype originated in a female donor in good health, enrolled as a control in a pregnancy study. The sequence joins TRBV10-3 to TRBJ1-5, with the D segment identity uncertain. The DNA is TGTGCCATCAGTGGCGTTGGGAGGAACAATCAGCCCCAGCATTTT. Translated, this gives CAISGVGRNNQPQHF.